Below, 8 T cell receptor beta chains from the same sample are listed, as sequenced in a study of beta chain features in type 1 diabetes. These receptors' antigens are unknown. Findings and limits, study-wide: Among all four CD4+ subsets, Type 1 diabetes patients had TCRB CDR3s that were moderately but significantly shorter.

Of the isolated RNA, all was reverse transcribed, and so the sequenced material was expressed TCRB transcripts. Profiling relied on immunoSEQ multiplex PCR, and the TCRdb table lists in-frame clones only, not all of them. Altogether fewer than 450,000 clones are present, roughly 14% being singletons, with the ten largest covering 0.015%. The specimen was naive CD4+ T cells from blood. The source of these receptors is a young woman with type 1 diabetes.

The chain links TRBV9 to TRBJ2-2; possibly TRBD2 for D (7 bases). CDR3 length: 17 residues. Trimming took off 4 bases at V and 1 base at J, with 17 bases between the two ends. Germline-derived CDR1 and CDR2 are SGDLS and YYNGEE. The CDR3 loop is CASSLRGRGGNTGELFF. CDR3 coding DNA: TGTGCCAGCAGCCTAAGGGGGAGGGGGGGGAACACCGGGGAGCTGTTTTTT.

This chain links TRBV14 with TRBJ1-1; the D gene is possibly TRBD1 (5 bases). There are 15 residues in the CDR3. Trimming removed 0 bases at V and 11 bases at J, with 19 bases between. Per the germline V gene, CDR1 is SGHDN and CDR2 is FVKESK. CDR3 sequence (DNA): TGTGCCAGCAGCCAAGATCGTATTCCCGGACACGAGGCTTTCTTT. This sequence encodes CASSQDRIPGHEAFF.

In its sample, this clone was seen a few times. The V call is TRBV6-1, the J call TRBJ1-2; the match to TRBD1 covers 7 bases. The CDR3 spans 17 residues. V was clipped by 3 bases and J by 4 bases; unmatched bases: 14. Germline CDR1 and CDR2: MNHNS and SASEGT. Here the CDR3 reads CASSERTGDPDSYGYTF. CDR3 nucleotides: TGTGCCAGCAGTGAGAGGACAGGCGATCCCGACTCCTATGGCTACACCTTC.

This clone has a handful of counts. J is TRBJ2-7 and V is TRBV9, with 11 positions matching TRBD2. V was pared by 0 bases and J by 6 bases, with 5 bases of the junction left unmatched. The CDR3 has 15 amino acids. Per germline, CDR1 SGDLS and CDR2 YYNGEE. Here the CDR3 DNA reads TGTGCCAGCAGCGTAGGGGCTAGCGGGAGGAGCGAGCAGTACTTC. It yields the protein CASSVGASGRSEQYF.

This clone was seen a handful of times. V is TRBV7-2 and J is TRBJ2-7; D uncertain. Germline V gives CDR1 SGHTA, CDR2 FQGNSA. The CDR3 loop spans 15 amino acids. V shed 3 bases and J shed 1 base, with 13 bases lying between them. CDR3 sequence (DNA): TGTGCCAGCAGCTTTGGTGGGCAGAGATCCTACGAGCAGTACTTC. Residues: CASSFGGQRSYEQYF. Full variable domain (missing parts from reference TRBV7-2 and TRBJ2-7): GAGVSQSPSNKVTEKGKDVELRCDPISGHTALYWYRQSLGQGLEFLIYFQGNSAPDKSGLPSDRFSAERTGGSVSTLTIQRTQQEDSAVYLCASSFGGQRSYEQYFGPGTRLTVT.

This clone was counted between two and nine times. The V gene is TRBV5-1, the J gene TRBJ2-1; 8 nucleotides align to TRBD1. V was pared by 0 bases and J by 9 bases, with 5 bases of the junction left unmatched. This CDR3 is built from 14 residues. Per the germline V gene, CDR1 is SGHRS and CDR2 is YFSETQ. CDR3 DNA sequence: TGCGCCAGCAGCTTGGGAGACAGGGGATCTGAGCAGTTCTTC. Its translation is CASSLGDRGSEQFF.

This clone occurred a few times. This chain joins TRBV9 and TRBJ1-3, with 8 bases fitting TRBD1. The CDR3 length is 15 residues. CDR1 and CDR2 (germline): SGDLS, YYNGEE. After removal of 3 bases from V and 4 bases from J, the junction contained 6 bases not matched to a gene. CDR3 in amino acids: CASSASTGAGNTIYF. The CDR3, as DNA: TGTGCCAGCAGCGCCTCGACAGGGGCGGGAAACACCATATATTTT.

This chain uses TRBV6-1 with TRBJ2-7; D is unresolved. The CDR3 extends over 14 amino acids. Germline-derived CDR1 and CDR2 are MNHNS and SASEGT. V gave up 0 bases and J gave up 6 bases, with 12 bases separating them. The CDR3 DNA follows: TGTGCCAGCAGTGAAGCGTCGTCTGTCTCCGAGCAGTACTTC. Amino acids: CASSEASSVSEQYF.